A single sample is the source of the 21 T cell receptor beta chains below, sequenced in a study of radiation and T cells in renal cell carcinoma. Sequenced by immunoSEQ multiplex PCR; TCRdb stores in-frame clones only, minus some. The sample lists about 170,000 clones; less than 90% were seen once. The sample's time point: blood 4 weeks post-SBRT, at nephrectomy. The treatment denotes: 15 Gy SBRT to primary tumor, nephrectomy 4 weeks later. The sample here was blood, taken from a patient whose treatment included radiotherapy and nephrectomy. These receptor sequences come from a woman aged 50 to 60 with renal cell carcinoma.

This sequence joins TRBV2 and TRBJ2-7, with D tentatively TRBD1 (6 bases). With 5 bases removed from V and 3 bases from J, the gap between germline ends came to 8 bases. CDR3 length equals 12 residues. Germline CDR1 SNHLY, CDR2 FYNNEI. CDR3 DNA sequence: TGTGCCAGCAGTACAGGGTTCTACGAGCAGTACTTC. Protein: CASSTGFYEQYF.

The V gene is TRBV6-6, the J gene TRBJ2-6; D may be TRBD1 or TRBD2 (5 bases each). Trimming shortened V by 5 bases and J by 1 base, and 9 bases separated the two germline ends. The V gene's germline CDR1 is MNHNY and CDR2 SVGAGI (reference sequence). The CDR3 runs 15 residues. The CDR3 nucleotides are TGTGCCAGCAGTAGGGACGGATCTGGGGCCAACGTCCTGACTTTC. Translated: CASSRDGSGANVLTF.

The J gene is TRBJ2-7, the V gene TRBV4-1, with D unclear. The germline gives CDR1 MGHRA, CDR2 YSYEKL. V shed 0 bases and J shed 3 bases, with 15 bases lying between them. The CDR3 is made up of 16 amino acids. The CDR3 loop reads CASSQDISSYGYEQYF. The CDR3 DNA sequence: TGCGCCAGCAGCCAAGATATCTCTTCCTATGGCTACGAGCAGTACTTC.

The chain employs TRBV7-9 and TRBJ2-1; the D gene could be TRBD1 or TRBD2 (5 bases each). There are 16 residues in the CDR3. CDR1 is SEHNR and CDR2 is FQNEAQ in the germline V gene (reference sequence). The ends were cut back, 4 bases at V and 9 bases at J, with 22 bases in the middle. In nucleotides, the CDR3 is TGTGCCAGCAGCTCAAATTCCGGGACCGAGAGGGGTGAGCAGTTCTTC. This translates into CASSSNSGTERGEQFF.

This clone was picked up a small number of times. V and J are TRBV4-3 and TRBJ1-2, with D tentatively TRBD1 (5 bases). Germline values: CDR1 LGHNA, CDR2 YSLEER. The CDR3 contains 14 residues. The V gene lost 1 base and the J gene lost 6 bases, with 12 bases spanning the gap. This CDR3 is CASSQAPGDDGYTF. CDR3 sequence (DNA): TGCGCCAGCAGCCAAGCCCCTGGGGACGATGGCTACACCTTC.

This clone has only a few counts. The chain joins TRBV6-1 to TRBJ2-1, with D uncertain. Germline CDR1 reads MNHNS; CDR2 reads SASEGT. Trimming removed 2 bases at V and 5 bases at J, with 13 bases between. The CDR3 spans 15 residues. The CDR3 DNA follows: TGTGCCAGCAGTGAATCATGGGGAACCCACAATGAGCAGTTCTTC. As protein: CASSESWGTHNEQFF.

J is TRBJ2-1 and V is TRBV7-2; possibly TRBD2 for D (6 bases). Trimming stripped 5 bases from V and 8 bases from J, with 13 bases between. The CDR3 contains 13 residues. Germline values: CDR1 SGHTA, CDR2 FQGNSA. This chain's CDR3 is CASSRTTGDEQFF. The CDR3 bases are TGTGCCAGCAGCCGGACTACTGGGGATGAGCAGTTCTTC.

Here the CDR3 reads CASSPDRSLPVNYGYTF. The DNA of the CDR3 is TGTGCCAGTAGTCCGGACAGATCCCTGCCCGTTAACTATGGCTACACCTTC. This rearrangement joins TRBV19 to TRBJ1-2; possible D gene TRBD1, 6 bases. This CDR3 has 17 amino acids. In germline, CDR1 is LNHDA, CDR2 SQIVND (reference sequence). Trimming took off 5 bases at V and 1 base at J, with 20 bases between the two ends.

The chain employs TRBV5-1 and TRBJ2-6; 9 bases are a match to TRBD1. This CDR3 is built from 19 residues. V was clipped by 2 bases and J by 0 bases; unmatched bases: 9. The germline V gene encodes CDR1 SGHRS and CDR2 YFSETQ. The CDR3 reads CASSLRTGEFRSGANVLTF. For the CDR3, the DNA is TGCGCCAGCAGCTTAAGGACAGGGGAGTTCCGCTCTGGGGCCAACGTCCTGACTTTC.

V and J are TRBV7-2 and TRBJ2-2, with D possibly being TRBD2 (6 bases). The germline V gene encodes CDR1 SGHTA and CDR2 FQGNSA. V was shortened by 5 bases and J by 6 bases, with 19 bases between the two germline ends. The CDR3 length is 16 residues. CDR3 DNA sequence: TGTGCCAGCAGCCGTAGGAGGGCGGTAATCTCCGGGGAGCTGTTTTTT. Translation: CASSRRRAVISGELFF.

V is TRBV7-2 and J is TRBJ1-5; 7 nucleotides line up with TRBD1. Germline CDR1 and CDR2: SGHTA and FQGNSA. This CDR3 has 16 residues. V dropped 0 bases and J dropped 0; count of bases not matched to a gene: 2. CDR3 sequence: CASSLAGTASNQPQHF. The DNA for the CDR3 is TGTGCCAGCAGCTTAGCCGGGACAGCTAGCAATCAGCCCCAGCATTTT.

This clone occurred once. DNA of the CDR3: TGCGCCAGCAGCTTCGGTAGCGGGGGGGTTGAGACCCAGTACTTC. Its protein is CASSFGSGGVETQYF. The gene calls are TRBV5-1 and TRBJ2-5; TRBD2 matches at 11 bases. The junction had 5 bases not matched to a gene; V was cut back by 2 bases and J by 5 bases. The CDR3 consists of 15 residues. From germline, CDR1 is SGHRS and CDR2 YFSETQ. Looking up the rest from reference TRBV5-1 and TRBJ2-5 gives the full variable domain: KAGVTQTPRYLIKTRGQQVTLSCSPISGHRSVSWYQQTPGQGLQFLFEYFSETQRNKGNFPGRFSGRQFSNSRSEMNVSTLELGDSALYLCASSFGSGGVETQYFGPGTRLLVL.

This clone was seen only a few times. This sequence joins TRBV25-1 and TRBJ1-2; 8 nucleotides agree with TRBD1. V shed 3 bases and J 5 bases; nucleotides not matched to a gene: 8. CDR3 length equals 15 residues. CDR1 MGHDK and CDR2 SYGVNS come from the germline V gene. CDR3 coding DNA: TGTGCCAGCAGTGACCCCGGTTGGACAGGGTATGGCTACACCTTC. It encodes CASSDPGWTGYGYTF.

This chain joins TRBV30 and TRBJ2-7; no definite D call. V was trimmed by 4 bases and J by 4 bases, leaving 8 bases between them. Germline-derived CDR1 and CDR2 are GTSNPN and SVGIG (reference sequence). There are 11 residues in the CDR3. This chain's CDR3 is CAWKVAYEQYF. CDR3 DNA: TGTGCCTGGAAGGTTGCATACGAGCAGTACTTC.

The CDR3 DNA reads as TGTGCCAGCAGCGTAGGTACAGCATACACCGGGGAGCTGTTTTTT. Protein: CASSVGTAYTGELFF. This rearrangement joins TRBV9 to TRBJ2-2; D is undetermined. This CDR3 spans 15 amino acids. Germline V gene lookup returns CDR1 SGDLS and CDR2 YYNGEE. V was clipped by 0 bases and J by 3 bases, with 9 bases between them. The whole variable domain, filled in from reference TRBV9 and TRBJ2-2, reads DSGVTQTPKHLITATGQRVTLRCSPRSGDLSVYWYQQSLDQGLQFLIQYYNGEERAKGNILERFSAQQFPDLHSELNLSSLELGDSALYFCASSVGTAYTGELFFGEGSRLTVL.

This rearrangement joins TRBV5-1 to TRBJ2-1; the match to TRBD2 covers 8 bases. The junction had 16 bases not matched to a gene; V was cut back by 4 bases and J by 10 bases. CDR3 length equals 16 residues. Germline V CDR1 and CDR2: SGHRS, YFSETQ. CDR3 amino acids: CASSPRGGHYPEEQFF. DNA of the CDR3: TGCGCCAGCAGCCCTCGGGGGGGACACTACCCGGAAGAGCAGTTCTTC.

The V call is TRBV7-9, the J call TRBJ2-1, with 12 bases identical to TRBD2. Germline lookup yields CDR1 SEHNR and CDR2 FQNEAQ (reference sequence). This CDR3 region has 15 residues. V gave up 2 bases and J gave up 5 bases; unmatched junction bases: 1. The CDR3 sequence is CASSLRLAGDNEQFF. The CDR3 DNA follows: TGTGCCAGCAGCTTACGACTAGCGGGGGACAATGAGCAGTTCTTC.

The CDR3 loop reads CASSLQGGKETQYF. In nucleotides, the CDR3 is TGTGCCAGCAGCCTCCAGGGGGGAAAAGAGACCCAGTACTTC. The chain carries TRBV7-9 and TRBJ2-5; D is possibly TRBD1 (7 bases). Germline CDR1 is SEHNR and CDR2 is FQNEAQ (reference sequence). The CDR3 length is 14 residues. V was trimmed by 5 bases and J by 3 bases, leaving 13 bases between them.

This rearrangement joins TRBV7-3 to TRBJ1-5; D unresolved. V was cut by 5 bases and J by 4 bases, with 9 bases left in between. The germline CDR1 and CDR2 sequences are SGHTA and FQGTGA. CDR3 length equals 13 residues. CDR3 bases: TGTGCCAGCAGCCCCCGCGCAAATCAGCCCCAGCATTTT. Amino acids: CASSPRANQPQHF.

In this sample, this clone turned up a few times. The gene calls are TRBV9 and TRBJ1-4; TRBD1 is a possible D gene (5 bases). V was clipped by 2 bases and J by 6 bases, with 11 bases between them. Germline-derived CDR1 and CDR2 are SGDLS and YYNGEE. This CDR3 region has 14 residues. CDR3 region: CASSVGVGHEKLFF. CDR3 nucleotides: TGTGCCAGCAGCGTGGGGGTGGGCCATGAAAAACTGTTTTTT. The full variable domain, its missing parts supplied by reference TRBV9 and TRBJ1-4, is DSGVTQTPKHLITATGQRVTLRCSPRSGDLSVYWYQQSLDQGLQFLIQYYNGEERAKGNILERFSAQQFPDLHSELNLSSLELGDSALYFCASSVGVGHEKLFFGSGTQLSVL.

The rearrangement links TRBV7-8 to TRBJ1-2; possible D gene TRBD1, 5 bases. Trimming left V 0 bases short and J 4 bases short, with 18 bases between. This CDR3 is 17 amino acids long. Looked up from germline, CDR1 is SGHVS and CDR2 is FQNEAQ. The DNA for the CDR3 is TGTGCCAGCAGCTTAGCTTTGACAGCCCAAGCCTTCTATGGCTACACCTTC. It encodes CASSLALTAQAFYGYTF.